This TCR beta chain was captured in a study of T cell responses to AZD1222 COVID-19 vaccine. Clones were read by immunoSEQ multiplex PCR, and TCRdb kept only the in-frame ones, dropping some. The data show some 120,000 clones, with about nine tenths seen just once and 0.95% to 1.5% held by the top ten. This clone was detected once. V was pared by 1 base and J by 3 bases, with 3 bases of the junction left unmatched. Per germline, CDR1 LNHNV and CDR2 YYDKDF (reference sequence). The CDR3 has 14 residues. The source was peripheral blood, collected on day 0 of AZD1222 vaccination. The chain couples TRBV15 to TRBJ2-7; 7 bases are shared with TRBD2. The receptor was isolated from an adult in good health. The CDR3 loop is CATSRASGNYEQYF. Written as DNA, the CDR3 is TGTGCCACCAGCAGAGCCAGCGGGAACTACGAGCAGTACTTC.